The clone carrying this T cell receptor (beta chain) counts as medium-sized. The antigen is unknown. This sample was included in a study of CD8+CD57+ T cells in acquired aplastic anemia. Study as a whole: Sorting CD4+ and CD8+ cells gave DNA averaging 3.2 ug. Healthy-donor CD4+ cells averaged about 11 million reads.

Germline loops: CDR1 KGHDR, CDR2 SFDVKD. V was clipped by 10 bases and J by 3 bases, with 16 bases between them. The CDR3 runs 14 residues. Study results and caveats: Patients shared twenty-nine CD8+ CDR3 sequences with controls.

Genomic DNA was employed as the template in profiling TCR beta VDJ and CDR3. TCRdb re-analysed the reads in MiXCR, keeping a single row per CDR3 protein. The profile shows around 50,000 distinct CDR3 sequences, 70% to 80% of them singletons. The source material was sorted CD4+, CD8+, or CD8+CD57+ T cells (not recorded which) from PBMCs. V and J are TRBV24-1 and TRBJ2-3; D perhaps matches TRBD2 (6 bases). The receptor's source is a human donor in good health, serving as a control. The CDR3 nucleotides read TGTGCCACATACTCGGGAGTTTCAACAGATACGCAGTATTTT. This translates into CATYSGVSTDTQYF.